The clone carrying this T cell receptor (beta chain) was seen more than once but under ten times. Its antigen is not known. Quantitative 5'-RACE was performed with molecular barcodes, and it yielded the TCR beta libraries. TCRdb called the 5' RACE reads again in MiXCR, with one record for every CDR3 protein. The sample gives 250,000 or so distinct CDR3 sequences, 9.5% to 12% of which show up once; 6% to 7.5% is in the top ten. This sample is part of a study of CD8 T cells in ankylosing spondylitis. The V end was cut by 1 base, the J end by 7 bases, with 14 bases between. This CDR3 has 15 residues. Germline V gene lookup returns CDR1 SGHAT and CDR2 FQNNGV. Study results and limitations: Significant enrichment of disease-linked clones was reported in matched ankylosing spondylitis synovial fluid. Both synovial fluid and blood in reactive arthritis had previously been reported to carry some motif variants.

The origin of this receptor is a male donor with ankylosing spondylitis or in good health (not recorded which). What was sequenced was blood, either unsorted or a sorted T cell fraction (not recorded which). This chain links TRBV11-2 with TRBJ2-1; perhaps TRBD1 as D (5 bases). For the CDR3, the DNA is TGTGCCAGCAGCTTAGCTCCTTTGACAGTGAATGAGCAGTTCTTC. It encodes CASSLAPLTVNEQFF.